The clone carrying this TCR beta chain was seen many times. The antigen remains unidentified. Trimming left V 5 bases short and J 0 bases short, with 20 bases between. Germline CDR1 SEHNR, CDR2 FQNEAQ (reference sequence). CDR3 length: 17 amino acids. This sample was included in a study of molecular identifiers for immune sequencing clone quantification. Previously published methods and listed TCR primers were used for the bulk TCR libraries. Each CDR3 protein is one row after TCRdb ran MiXCR on the PCR reads. The sample has around 300,000 distinct CDR3 sequences; roughly a quarter are singletons. The sorting of naive CD8 T cells used the CD8+CD4-CCR7+CD45RA+ phenotype. Study-wide results and limits: Identical TCR molecules that share a barcode could lead to an underestimation of highly expanded clone sizes. Detecting spiked Jurkat TCR RNA from one cell among about a million naive cells was reportedly possible.

This receptor was identified in a human donor in good health. Some libraries in this study had Jurkat cell RNA spiked in. The specimen sequenced was naive CD8+ T cells from blood, with Jurkat cell RNA spiked in. The subset was: FACS-sorted CD8+CD4-CCR7+CD45RA+ naive T cells. The chain uses TRBV7-9 and TRBJ2-7; D may be TRBD1 or TRBD2 (5 bases each). The CDR3 nucleotides are TGTGCCAGCAGCCCTATCCGGGGACCACGAAGCTCCTACGAGCAGTACTTC. Translating it yields CASSPIRGPRSSYEQYF.